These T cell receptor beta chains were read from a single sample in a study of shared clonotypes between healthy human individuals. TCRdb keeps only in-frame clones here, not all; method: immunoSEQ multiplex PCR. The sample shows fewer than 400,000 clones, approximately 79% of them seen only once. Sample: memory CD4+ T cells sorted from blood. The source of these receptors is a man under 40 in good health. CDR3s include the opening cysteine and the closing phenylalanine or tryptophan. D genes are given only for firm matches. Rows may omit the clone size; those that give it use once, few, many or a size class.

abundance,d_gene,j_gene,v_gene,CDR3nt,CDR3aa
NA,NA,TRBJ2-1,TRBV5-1,TGCGCCAGCAGCTTGGAAGGGGAGAGCTCCTACAATGAGCAGTTCTTC,CASSLEGESSYNEQFF
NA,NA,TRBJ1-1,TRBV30,TGTGCCTGGAGTATCAGGACGGCCGGCGGCACTGAAGCTTTCTTT,CAWSIRTAGGTEAFF
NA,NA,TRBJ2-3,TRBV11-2,TGTGCCAGCAGCTTAGTAACTAGCAGTAGCACAGATACGCAGTATTTT,CASSLVTSSSTDTQYF
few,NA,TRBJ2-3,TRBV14,TGTGCCAGCAGCCAAAACCGTGATACGCAGTATTTT,CASSQNRDTQYF
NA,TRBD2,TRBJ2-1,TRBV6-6,TGTGCCAGCAGAGCACAGGGACTAGCCAACGGGGAGCAGTTCTTC,CASRAQGLANGEQFF
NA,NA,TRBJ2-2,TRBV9,TGTGCCAGCAGCCTAGCAGCCGCCGACGGGGAGCTGTTTTTT,CASSLAAADGELFF
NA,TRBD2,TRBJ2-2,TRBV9,TGTGCCAGCAGTGCCCTAGGGAGGGCCGGGGAGCTGTTTTTT,CASSALGRAGELFF
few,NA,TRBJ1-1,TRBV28,TGTGCCAGCAGGAGGGGGGGTAGTGGAACCACTGAAGCTTTCTTT,CASRRGGSGTTEAFF
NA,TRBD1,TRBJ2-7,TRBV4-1,TGCGCCAGCAGCCTTCCAGGGGGCCCCGAGCAGTACTTC,CASSLPGGPEQYF
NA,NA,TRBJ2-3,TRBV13,TGTGCCAGCAGCTTAGGTTGGAGTAGCACAGATACGCAGTATTTT,CASSLGWSSTDTQYF
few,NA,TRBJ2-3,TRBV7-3,TGTGCCAGCAGCTCTCGCGGGGAAGAGGCAGATACGCAGTATTTT,CASSSRGEEADTQYF
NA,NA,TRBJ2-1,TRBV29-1,TGCAGCGTTGGCTGGGACTGGAATTACAATGAGCAGTTCTTC,CSVGWDWNYNEQFF
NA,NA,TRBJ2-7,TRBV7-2,TGTGCCAGCAGCTTACGCAGTTCAAGCTCCTACGAGCAGTACTTC,CASSLRSSSSYEQYF
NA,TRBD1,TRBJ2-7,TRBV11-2,TGTGCCAGCAGCTCCTTAAGGACAGGCCCCTACGAGCAGTACTTC,CASSSLRTGPYEQYF
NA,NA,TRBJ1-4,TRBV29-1,TGCAGCGTCTGGGGCGGTACTAATGAAAAACTGTTTTTT,CSVWGGTNEKLFF
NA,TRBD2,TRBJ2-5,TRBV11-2,TGTGCCAGCAGCTCGTGGACTAGCGGGTACCAAGAGACCCAGTACTTC,CASSSWTSGYQETQYF
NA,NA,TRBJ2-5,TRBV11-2,TGTGCCAGCAGCTTTAGAGTACAAGAGACCCAGTACTTC,CASSFRVQETQYF
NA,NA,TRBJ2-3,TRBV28,TGTGCCAGCAGCCTTAGTGGGAGTAGCTCTCATACGCAGTATTTT,CASSLSGSSSHTQYF
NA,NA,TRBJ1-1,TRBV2,TGTGCCAGCAGCCTACAAGGAACTGAAGCTTTCTTT,CASSLQGTEAFF
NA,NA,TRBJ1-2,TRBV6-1,TGTGCCAGCAGCGAACAGGACCTCTATGGCTACACCTTC,CASSEQDLYGYTF
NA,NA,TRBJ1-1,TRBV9,TGTGCCAGCAGTCCCGAGGTAAGGGGACGCGCTTTCTTT,CASSPEVRGRAFF
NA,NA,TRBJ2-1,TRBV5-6,TGTGCCAGCAGCTTAAACGGGTACGGTGAGCAGTTCTTC,CASSLNGYGEQFF
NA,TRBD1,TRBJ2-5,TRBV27,TGTGCCAGCAGGCGAATCCGGACAGGGGGGCGCGGGGAGACCCAGTACTTC,CASRRIRTGGRGETQYF
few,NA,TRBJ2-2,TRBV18,TGTGCCAGCTCATCAGTCAGGTTTGGGAACACCGGGGAGCTGTTTTTT,CASSSVRFGNTGELFF
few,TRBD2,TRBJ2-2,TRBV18,TGTGCCAGCTCACCACAACTAGCGGGAATTACCGGGGAGCTGTTTTTT,CASSPQLAGITGELFF
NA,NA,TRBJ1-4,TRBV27,TGTGCCAGCAGTTATTGGGGGCGGACTAATGAAAAACTGTTTTTT,CASSYWGRTNEKLFF
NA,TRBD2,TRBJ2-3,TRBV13,TGTGCCAGCAGCTTAAAAACGGGAGGGCCTGTCACGCAGTATTTT,CASSLKTGGPVTQYF